The 14 T cell receptor beta chains below come from one sample, sequenced in a study of T cell changes during pregnancy in multiple sclerosis. Data came from immunoSEQ multiplex PCR; TCRdb stores just in-frame clones and leaves some out. The sample records 100,000 or so clones, over 85% being singletons. The sample consisted of peripheral blood, taken in the first trimester of pregnancy. The receptors were sampled from a female donor with multiple sclerosis, enrolled in a pregnancy study.

The chain recombines TRBV29-1 with TRBJ2-7; possible D gene TRBD1, 6 bases. The CDR3 totals 13 residues. Germline CDR1 and CDR2: SQVTM and ANQGSEA. Between the trimmed V and J ends, which lost 6 bases and 2 bases, there was a span of 14 bases. CDR3 amino acids: CSVRQDFPYEQYF. The CDR3 DNA reads as TGCAGCGTCCGACAGGACTTTCCCTACGAGCAGTACTTC.

This sequence joins TRBV21-1 and TRBJ2-4; the tabulated D call, TRBD1, remains unverified against the DNA. TRBV21-1 is given as a pseudogene. The CDR3 sequence is 16 residues long. The CDR3 region is CASSKWVRDGKNIQYF. DNA of the CDR3: TGTGCCAGCAGCAAGTGGGTCAGGGATGGCAAAAACATTCAGTACTTC.

This clone has only one observation. The rearrangement links TRBV5-1 to TRBJ2-3; 10 bases map to TRBD1. V trimming: 4 bases; J trimming: 5 bases; junction bases outside the gene matches: 7. Germline V gene data show CDR1 as SGHRS and CDR2 as YFSETQ. CDR3 size: 15 residues. Here the CDR3 DNA reads TGCGCCAGCAGCCCCGGGACAGGGGTGGGAGATACGCAGTATTTT. This translates into CASSPGTGVGDTQYF.

This chain connects TRBV19 to TRBJ2-5; D is unresolved. There are 12 residues in the CDR3. Germline CDR1 is LNHDA and CDR2 is SQIVND (reference sequence). Trimming left V 3 bases short and J 7 bases short, with 9 bases between. The CDR3 bases are TGTGCCAGTAGTATCGACTCTGGGACCCAGTACTTC. It specifies CASSIDSGTQYF.

The chain employs TRBV5-1 and TRBJ1-2; TRBD1 is a possible D gene (5 bases). V was trimmed by 2 bases and J by 0 bases, leaving 11 bases between them. Germline lookup yields CDR1 SGHRS and CDR2 YFSETQ. The CDR3 loop spans 15 amino acids. The CDR3 loop reads CASSLQDPSNYGYTF. For the CDR3, the DNA is TGCGCCAGCAGCTTACAGGACCCTTCTAACTATGGCTACACCTTC.

The chain uses TRBV7-2 and TRBJ2-6; TRBD2 might be the D (5 bases). Trimming removed 4 bases at V and 2 bases at J, with 15 bases between. This CDR3 has 17 residues. Germline V gene sequence: CDR1 SGHTA, CDR2 FQGNSA. For the CDR3, the DNA is TGTGCCAGCAGCTCGATGTCGGGGATCCCTGGGGCCAACGTCCTGACTTTC. This gives the protein CASSSMSGIPGANVLTF.

This sequence joins TRBV7-9 and TRBJ2-7; 7 bases line up with TRBD1. J lost 3 bases, V lost 10 bases, and 12 bases had no gene match. CDR3 length: 14 residues. The germline V gene has CDR1 SEHNR and CDR2 FQNEAQ (reference sequence). Here the CDR3 DNA reads TGTGCCACCTCCCGGGACAGCTGGATCTACGAGCAGTACTTC. Translated: CATSRDSWIYEQYF.

This sequence joins TRBV2 and TRBJ1-3, with 8 positions matching TRBD1. The CDR3 has 15 amino acids. V was clipped by 5 bases and J by 6 bases; unmatched bases: 9. Germline V gene lookup returns CDR1 SNHLY and CDR2 FYNNEI. CDR3 sequence: CASSLTGTGVNTIYF. In DNA form, the CDR3 reads TGTGCCAGCAGTTTGACCGGGACAGGAGTAAACACCATATATTTT. Based on the CDR3 plus reference TRBV2 and TRBJ1-3, the full variable domain is EPEVTQTPSHQVTQMGQEVILRCVPISNHLYFYWYRQILGQKVEFLVSFYNNEISEKSEIFDDQFSVERPDGSNFTLKIRSTKLEDSAMYFCASSLTGTGVNTIYFGEGSWLTVV.

The chain links TRBV5-4 to TRBJ2-3; 8 nucleotides align to TRBD1. Looked up from germline, CDR1 is SGHNT and CDR2 is YYREEE (reference sequence). The CDR3 spans 14 residues. The junction had 6 bases not matched to a gene; V was cut back by 3 bases and J by 6 bases. The CDR3 nucleotides are TGTGCCAGCAGCTCTGGACAGGGTCGCGATACGCAGTATTTT. This translates into CASSSGQGRDTQYF.

This clone was recorded at least ten times. The rearrangement joins TRBV9 to TRBJ1-5, with TRBD1 as a possible D gene (5 bases). Trimming took off 3 bases at V and 0 bases at J, with 7 bases between the two ends. CDR1 and CDR2 (germline): SGDLS, YYNGEE. This CDR3 spans 14 amino acids. The CDR3 spells CASSEGDSNQPQHF. CDR3 nucleotide sequence: TGTGCCAGCAGCGAAGGGGATAGCAATCAGCCCCAGCATTTT. The whole variable domain, remainder taken from reference TRBV9 and TRBJ1-5, is DSGVTQTPKHLITATGQRVTLRCSPRSGDLSVYWYQQSLDQGLQFLIQYYNGEERAKGNILERFSAQQFPDLHSELNLSSLELGDSALYFCASSEGDSNQPQHFGDGTRLSIL.

The chain combines TRBV15 with TRBJ2-5, with D possibly TRBD1 on 7 matching bases. The ends were cut back, 2 bases at V and 4 bases at J, with 8 bases in the middle. Per the germline V gene, CDR1 is LNHNV and CDR2 is YYDKDF (reference sequence). The CDR3 is made up of 13 amino acids. The CDR3 spells CATSRQGGETQYF. The CDR3 nucleotides read TGTGCCACCAGCAGACAGGGGGGAGAGACCCAGTACTTC. Full variable domain (missing parts from reference TRBV15 and TRBJ2-5): DAMVIQNPRYQVTQFGKPVTLSCSQTLNHNVMYWYQQKSSQAPKLLFHYYDKDFNNEADTPDNFQSRRPNTSFCFLDIRSPGLGDTAMYLCATSRQGGETQYFGPGTRLLVL.

The chain combines TRBV6-5 with TRBJ1-6; D ambiguous. CDR3 length: 14 amino acids. The germline V gene has CDR1 MNHEY and CDR2 SVGAGI. V was cut by 8 bases and J by 4 bases, with 12 bases left in between. The CDR3 protein is CASRSTEYNSPLHF. The CDR3 nucleotides read TGTGCCAGCCGATCGACGGAGTATAATTCACCCCTCCACTTT.

The chain joins TRBV6-5 to TRBJ1-1, with D tentatively TRBD1 (6 bases). CDR1 is MNHEY, CDR2 SVGAGI, per germline. V was clipped by 3 bases and J by 5 bases, with 13 bases between them. The CDR3 is made up of 14 amino acids. CDR3 sequence (DNA): TGTGCCAGCAGTTATACGGACAGTTTTACTGAAGCTTTCTTT. It translates to CASSYTDSFTEAFF.

The chain is built from TRBV9 and TRBJ2-2; 7 bases are shared with TRBD1. There are 15 residues in the CDR3. Germline V gene data show CDR1 as SGDLS and CDR2 as YYNGEE. V lost 4 bases to trimming and J lost 7 bases; unmatched junction nucleotides: 10. The CDR3 bases are TGTGCCAGCAGCCCCCTCCACAGGGGCGACGGGGAGCTGTTTTTT. Translating gives CASSPLHRGDGELFF.